This entry lists 5 T cell receptor beta chains sequenced from one sample in a study of blood T cell repertoires in COVID-19. Profiled with immunoSEQ multiplex PCR; TCRdb holds only in-frame clones, not every one. Of roughly 14,000 clones detected, roughly 89% appear once; the ten largest clones hold approximately 31%. Specimen: peripheral blood. The origin of the receptors is a woman of 80 years or more with COVID-19, enrolled during active disease.

The chain employs TRBV29-1 and TRBJ2-1, with 12 bases matching TRBD2. The germline V gene encodes CDR1 SQVTM and CDR2 ANQGSEA. This CDR3 comprises 14 residues. The V gene end was trimmed by 6 bases and the J gene end by 4 bases; junction bases not matched to a gene: 4. The CDR3 DNA follows: TGCAGCGTCGTTGGACTAGCGGGATACAATGAGCAGTTCTTC. It specifies CSVVGLAGYNEQFF.

This chain joins TRBV28 and TRBJ1-4, with D possibly matching TRBD1 (6 bases). Germline CDR1 and CDR2: MDHEN and SYDVKM. The CDR3 extends over 15 amino acids. V dropped 2 bases and J dropped 7 bases, with 14 bases sitting between them. The CDR3 nucleotides read TGTGCCAGCAGTTTAGCAGTCAGGGGCGGTGAAAAACTGTTTTTT. It translates to CASSLAVRGGEKLFF.

By frequency in the sample, this clone is medium-sized (0.01 to 0.1%). As DNA, the CDR3 is TGCGCCAGCAGCCAAGAAGGCGGAACCGGGGAGCTGTTTTTT. It specifies CASSQEGGTGELFF. The V call is TRBV4-3, the J call TRBJ2-2; no firm D call. V was pared by 0 bases and J by 5 bases, with 7 bases between. Germline CDR1 reads LGHNA; CDR2 reads YSLEER. CDR3 size: 14 residues.

This clone was seen just once. The genes are TRBV28 and TRBJ2-4; TRBD2 might be the D (5 bases). The CDR3 is 14 residues long. With 7 bases removed from V and 6 bases from J, the gap between germline ends came to 16 bases. Germline V gene sequence: CDR1 MDHEN, CDR2 SYDVKM. CDR3 in DNA: TGTGCCAGCACCCTTGAACCCGGAGGAAACATTCAGTACTTC. It codes for CASTLEPGGNIQYF.

V usage is TRBV6-2 or TRBV6-3 and J usage is TRBJ2-7; 9 bases fit TRBD1. The J segment lost 5 bases and the V segment lost 6 bases, leaving 5 bases of the junction unmatched. Germline V lookup: CDR1 MNHEY, CDR2 SVGEGT. The CDR3 loop spans 13 amino acids. The CDR3 nucleotides are TGTGCCAGCAGCAGGGACAGGGCCCACGAGCAGTACTTC. Protein product: CASSRDRAHEQYF.